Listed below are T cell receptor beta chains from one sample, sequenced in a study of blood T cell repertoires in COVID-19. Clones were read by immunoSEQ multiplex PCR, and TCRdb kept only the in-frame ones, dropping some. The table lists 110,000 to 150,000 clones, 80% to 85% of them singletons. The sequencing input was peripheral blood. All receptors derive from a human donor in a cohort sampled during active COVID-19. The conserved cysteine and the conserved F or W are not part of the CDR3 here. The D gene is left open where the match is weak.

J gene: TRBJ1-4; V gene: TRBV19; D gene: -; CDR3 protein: ASSISGRVTEKLF
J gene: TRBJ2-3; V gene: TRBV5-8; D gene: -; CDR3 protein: ASSRTGFSTDTQY
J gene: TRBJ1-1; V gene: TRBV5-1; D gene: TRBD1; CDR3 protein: ASSLDRGGTEAF
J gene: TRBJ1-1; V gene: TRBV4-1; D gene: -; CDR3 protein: ASSPSRGSEAF
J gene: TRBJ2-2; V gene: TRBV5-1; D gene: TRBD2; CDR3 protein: ASSLRAGLTGELF
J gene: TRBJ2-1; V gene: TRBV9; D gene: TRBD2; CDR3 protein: ASSVGIGGGPEYNEQF
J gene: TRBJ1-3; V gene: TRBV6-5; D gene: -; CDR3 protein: ASSPRSLSGNTIY
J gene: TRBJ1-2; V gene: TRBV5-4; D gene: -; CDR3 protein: ASSLAGPGVGYT
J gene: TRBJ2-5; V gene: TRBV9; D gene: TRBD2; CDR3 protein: ASSVWTSGDQETQY
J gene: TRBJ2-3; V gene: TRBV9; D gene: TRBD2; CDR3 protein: ASSPLPRGGFTDTQY
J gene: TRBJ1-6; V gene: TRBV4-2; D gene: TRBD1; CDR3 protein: ASSRLGQGNSPLH
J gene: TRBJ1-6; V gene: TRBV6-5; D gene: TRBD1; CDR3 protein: ASSSRTGLSPLH
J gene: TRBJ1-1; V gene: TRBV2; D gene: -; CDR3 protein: ASTLGRPGAF
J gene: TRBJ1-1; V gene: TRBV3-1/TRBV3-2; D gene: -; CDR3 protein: ASSQGDTRHTEAF
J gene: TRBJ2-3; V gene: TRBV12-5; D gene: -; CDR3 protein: ASGLAGFTQY
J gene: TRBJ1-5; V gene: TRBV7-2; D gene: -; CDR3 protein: ASSSQGSNQPQH
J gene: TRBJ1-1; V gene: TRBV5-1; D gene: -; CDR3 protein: ASSEPGNTEAF
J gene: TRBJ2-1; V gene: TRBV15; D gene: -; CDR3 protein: ATSRDRSSYNEQF
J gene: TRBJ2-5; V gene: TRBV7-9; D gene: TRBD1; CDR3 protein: ASSYTGDLSETQY
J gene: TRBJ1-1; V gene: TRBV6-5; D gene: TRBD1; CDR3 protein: ATRQGASTEAF
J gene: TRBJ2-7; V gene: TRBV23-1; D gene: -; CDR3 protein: ASSPTRRGFKAYEQY
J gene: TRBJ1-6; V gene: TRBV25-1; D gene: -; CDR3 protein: ASTLTENNSPLH
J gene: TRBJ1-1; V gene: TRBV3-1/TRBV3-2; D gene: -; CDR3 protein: ASSPLQGNTEAF
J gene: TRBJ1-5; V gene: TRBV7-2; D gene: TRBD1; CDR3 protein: ASSAYSGTVGNQPQH
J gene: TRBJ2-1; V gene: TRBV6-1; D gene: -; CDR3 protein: ASSEGTGINEQF
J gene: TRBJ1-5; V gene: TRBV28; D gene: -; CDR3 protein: ASSLWRQGSQPQH
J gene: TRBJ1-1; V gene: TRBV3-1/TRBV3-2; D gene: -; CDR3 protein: ASSQSFGGRIIDTEAF
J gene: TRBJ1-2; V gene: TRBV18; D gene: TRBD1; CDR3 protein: ASSLTGGDYGYT
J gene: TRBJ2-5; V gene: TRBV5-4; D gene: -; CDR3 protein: ASSLPGKETQY
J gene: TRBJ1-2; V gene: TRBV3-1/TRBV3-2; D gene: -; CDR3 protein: ASSQVSGHPFYGYT
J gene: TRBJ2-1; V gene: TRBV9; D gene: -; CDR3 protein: ASSAMGHRANEQF
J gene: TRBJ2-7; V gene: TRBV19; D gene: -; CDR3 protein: ASSIAGTRGSYEQY
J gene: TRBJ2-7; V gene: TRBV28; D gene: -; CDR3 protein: ASSLTGNIRLEQY
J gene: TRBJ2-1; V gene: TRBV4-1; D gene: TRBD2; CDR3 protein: ASSHPLAGGSYNEQF
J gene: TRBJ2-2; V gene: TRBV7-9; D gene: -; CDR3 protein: ASSRSTGANTGELF
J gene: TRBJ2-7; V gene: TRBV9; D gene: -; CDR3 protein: ASSTSTGIWDEQY
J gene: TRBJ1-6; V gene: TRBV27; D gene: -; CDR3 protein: ASSLFRDRTHSPLH
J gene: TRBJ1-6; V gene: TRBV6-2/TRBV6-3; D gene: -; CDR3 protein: ASSSTKYNSPLH
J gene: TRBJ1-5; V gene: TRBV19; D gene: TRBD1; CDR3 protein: ASRRLDRGDGQPQH
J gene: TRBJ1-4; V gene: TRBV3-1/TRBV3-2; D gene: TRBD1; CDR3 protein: ASSLSGQGAREKLF
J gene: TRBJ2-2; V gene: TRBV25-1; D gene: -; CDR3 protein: ACSGKPGELF
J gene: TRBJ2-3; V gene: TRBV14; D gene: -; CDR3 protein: ASSQAPSSADTQY
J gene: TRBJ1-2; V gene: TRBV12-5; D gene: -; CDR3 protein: ASGLGGRGVSGYT
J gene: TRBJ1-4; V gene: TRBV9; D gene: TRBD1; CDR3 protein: ASSVGQGVNEKLF